The rows below give T cell receptor beta chains drawn from one sample of a study of CD4+ T cells in melanoma. Some clones are missing from TCRdb's copy, which holds only in-frame ones; the method was immunoSEQ multiplex PCR. The table records 55,000 or so clones, roughly two thirds of them present only once. The specimen was tumor tissue. Every receptor here comes from a human donor with melanoma. The CDR3 runs from the conserved cysteine through the conserved F or W. Each record gives: J gene, D gene, V gene, clone size, CDR3 protein, CDR3 DNA. D genes are given only for firm matches. The listing skips clone size in some rows; elsewhere it reads once, few, many or a size class.

J: TRBJ2-7; D: TRBD1; V: TRBV5-4; size: -; CDR3: CASSLGDRVLREQYF; DNA: TGTGCCAGCAGCTTGGGGGACAGGGTCCTCCGCGAGCAGTACTTC
J: TRBJ2-1; D: TRBD2; V: TRBV7-8; size: -; CDR3: CASSSLRAGGYNEQFF; DNA: TGTGCCAGCAGCTCGCTCAGAGCGGGGGGATACAATGAGCAGTTCTTC
J: TRBJ2-2; D: -; V: TRBV14; size: -; CDR3: CASRNRAGELFF; DNA: TGTGCCAGCAGAAACAGGGCCGGGGAGCTGTTTTTT
J: TRBJ2-7; D: -; V: TRBV11-3; size: -; CDR3: CASSLEAGDTYEQYF; DNA: TGTGCCAGCAGCTTAGAGGCAGGGGATACCTACGAGCAGTACTTC
J: TRBJ2-1; D: -; V: TRBV9; size: -; CDR3: CASSVVGADEQFF; DNA: TGTGCCAGCAGCGTAGTGGGGGCCGATGAGCAGTTCTTC
J: TRBJ2-1; D: TRBD2; V: TRBV9; size: -; CDR3: CASSVGGGQFSYNEQFF; DNA: TGTGCCAGCAGCGTCGGGGGGGGACAATTCTCCTACAATGAGCAGTTCTTC
J: TRBJ1-3; D: -; V: TRBV27; size: once; CDR3: CASSPRVGGNTIYF; DNA: TGTGCCAGCAGCCCGCGAGTGGGGGGAAACACCATATATTTT
J: TRBJ1-6; D: TRBD1; V: TRBV19; size: once; CDR3: CASIGTDPYNSPLHF; DNA: TGTGCCAGTATTGGGACAGATCCATATAATTCACCCCTCCACTTT
J: TRBJ2-5; D: -; V: TRBV19; size: -; CDR3: CASSMELGHQETQYF; DNA: TGTGCCAGTAGTATGGAGCTAGGGCATCAAGAGACCCAGTACTTC
J: TRBJ2-1; D: -; V: TRBV5-4; size: -; CDR3: CASSLGGGTRQFF; DNA: TGTGCCAGCAGCTTGGGAGGGGGAACGAGGCAGTTCTTC
J: TRBJ1-1; D: -; V: TRBV30; size: -; CDR3: CAWSVSENTEAFF; DNA: TGTGCCTGGAGTGTATCGGAGAACACTGAAGCTTTCTTT
J: TRBJ2-2; D: -; V: TRBV4-3; size: many; CDR3: CASSQHFGGPSTGELFF; DNA: TGCGCCAGCAGCCAACATTTCGGGGGGCCAAGCACCGGGGAGCTGTTTTTT
J: TRBJ1-2; D: -; V: TRBV7-2; size: -; CDR3: CASSLQGPYGYTF; DNA: TGTGCCAGCAGCTTACAGGGACCTTATGGCTACACCTTC
J: TRBJ2-5; D: TRBD1; V: TRBV6-5; size: once; CDR3: CASSYLGQGQETQYF; DNA: TGTGCCAGCAGCTACCTTGGACAGGGGCAAGAGACCCAGTACTTC
J: TRBJ2-4; D: -; V: TRBV9; size: -; CDR3: CASSGRENIQYF; DNA: TGTGCCAGCAGCGGACGGGAGAACATTCAGTACTTC
J: TRBJ2-7; D: -; V: TRBV25-1; size: -; CDR3: CASGGAGTREQYF; DNA: TGTGCCAGCGGTGGGGCAGGGACGCGTGAGCAGTACTTC
J: TRBJ1-4; D: -; V: TRBV7-9; size: many; CDR3: CASSLAGRLFF; DNA: TGTGCCAGCAGCCTCGCGGGAAGGCTGTTTTTT
J: TRBJ1-2; D: -; V: TRBV4-1; size: -; CDR3: CASSQIPGSYGYTF; DNA: TGCGCCAGCAGTCAAATTCCGGGGAGCTATGGCTACACCTTC
J: TRBJ1-3; D: -; V: TRBV30; size: once; CDR3: CAWSVRTVNSGNTIYF; DNA: TGTGCCTGGAGTGTGAGGACAGTTAACTCTGGAAACACCATATATTTT
J: TRBJ1-1; D: -; V: TRBV5-4; size: once; CDR3: CASSLPPGNTEAFF; DNA: TGTGCCAGCAGCTTGCCGCCGGGGAACACTGAAGCTTTCTTT
J: TRBJ1-3; D: -; V: TRBV5-4; size: -; CDR3: CASSLELSSGNTIYF; DNA: TGTGCCAGCAGCTTGGAGCTGAGCTCTGGAAACACCATATATTTT
J: TRBJ1-1; D: -; V: TRBV29-1; size: -; CDR3: CSVKNQAMNTEAFF; DNA: TGCAGCGTCAAAAATCAGGCGATGAACACTGAAGCTTTCTTT
J: TRBJ2-7; D: TRBD2; V: TRBV10-2; size: -; CDR3: CASSLRGGGGEQYF; DNA: TGCGCCAGCAGCTTGCGGGGGGGCGGTGGCGAGCAGTACTTC
J: TRBJ1-1; D: TRBD1; V: TRBV11-3; size: -; CDR3: CASSQGDRENTEAFF; DNA: TGTGCCAGCAGCCAGGGGGACAGGGAGAACACTGAAGCTTTCTTT
J: TRBJ2-7; D: -; V: TRBV2; size: -; CDR3: CAASPEAGFSYEQYF; DNA: TGTGCCGCCTCCCCCGAGGCGGGGTTCTCCTACGAGCAGTACTTC
J: TRBJ2-7; D: -; V: TRBV5-6; size: many; CDR3: CASSLAAGTFSYEQYF; DNA: TGTGCCAGCAGCTTGGCCGCGGGGACTTTCTCCTACGAGCAGTACTTC
J: TRBJ2-5; D: -; V: TRBV7-9; size: -; CDR3: CASSLVGLGETQYF; DNA: TGTGCCAGCAGCTTAGTCGGACTTGGGGAGACCCAGTACTTC
J: TRBJ1-3; D: TRBD1; V: TRBV19; size: many; CDR3: CASTQSRDSLGNTIYF; DNA: TGTGCCAGTACCCAAAGCCGGGACAGTCTTGGAAACACCATATATTTT
J: TRBJ1-4; D: -; V: TRBV9; size: -; CDR3: CASSVGAASTNEKLFF; DNA: TGTGCCAGCAGCGTAGGGGCAGCTTCAACTAATGAAAAACTGTTTTTT
J: TRBJ1-4; D: TRBD1; V: TRBV5-5; size: once; CDR3: CASSHGDREAEKLFF; DNA: TGTGCCAGCAGCCACGGGGACAGGGAGGCTGAAAAACTGTTTTTT
J: TRBJ1-1; D: -; V: TRBV11-2; size: -; CDR3: CASSLDRVDTEAFF; DNA: TGTGCCAGCAGCTTAGACAGGGTCGACACTGAAGCTTTCTTT
J: TRBJ2-3; D: -; V: TRBV5-4; size: many; CDR3: CASSFSTDTQYF; DNA: TGTGCCAGCAGTTTTAGCACAGATACGCAGTATTTT
J: TRBJ1-1; D: -; V: TRBV6-5; size: once; CDR3: CASRSPGPTNTEAFF; DNA: TGTGCCAGCCGGTCCCCGGGACCGACGAACACTGAAGCTTTCTTT
J: TRBJ2-1; D: TRBD2; V: TRBV5-4; size: -; CDR3: CASSLRLRGGNEQFF; DNA: TGTGCCAGCAGCTTGAGGTTGCGGGGGGGTAATGAGCAGTTCTTC
J: TRBJ1-1; D: -; V: TRBV6-5; size: once; CDR3: CASRSGGMNTEAFF; DNA: TGTGCCAGCAGATCGGGGGGCATGAACACTGAAGCTTTCTTT
J: TRBJ2-7; D: -; V: TRBV5-1; size: -; CDR3: CASSSDSSYEQYF; DNA: TGCGCCAGCAGCTCGGACAGCTCCTACGAGCAGTACTTC
J: TRBJ1-2; D: TRBD1; V: TRBV28; size: -; CDR3: CASSSGQLYGYTF; DNA: TGTGCCAGCAGTTCGGGACAGTTGTATGGCTACACCTTC
J: TRBJ2-2; D: -; V: TRBV28; size: once; CDR3: CASSFWGNTGELFF; DNA: TGTGCCAGCAGTTTCTGGGGAAACACCGGGGAGCTGTTTTTT
J: TRBJ1-4; D: TRBD1; V: TRBV5-6; size: -; CDR3: CASSSKGAGEKLFF; DNA: TGTGCCAGCAGCTCGAAGGGGGCCGGGGAAAAACTGTTTTTT
J: TRBJ2-1; D: -; V: TRBV4-1; size: -; CDR3: CASSQSSGPSYNEQFF; DNA: TGCGCCAGCAGCCAAAGTTCGGGGCCTTCCTACAATGAGCAGTTCTTC
J: TRBJ2-1; D: TRBD2; V: TRBV28; size: few; CDR3: CASSSGGSPNNEQFF; DNA: TGTGCCAGCAGCTCCGGGGGGTCTCCTAACAATGAGCAGTTCTTC
J: TRBJ2-5; D: TRBD2; V: TRBV27; size: -; CDR3: CASSDYSGEYQETQYF; DNA: TGTGCCAGCAGTGACTATAGCGGGGAGTACCAAGAGACCCAGTACTTC
J: TRBJ2-1; D: -; V: TRBV11-3; size: -; CDR3: CASSQGLHSYNEQFF; DNA: TGTGCCAGCAGCCAAGGACTGCACTCCTACAATGAGCAGTTCTTC
J: TRBJ2-2; D: TRBD1; V: TRBV30; size: few; CDR3: CAWSRGQGSAGELFF; DNA: TGTGCCTGGAGCCGAGGACAGGGGAGCGCCGGGGAGCTGTTTTTT
J: TRBJ2-5; D: TRBD2; V: TRBV28; size: -; CDR3: CASSLTSVQETQYF; DNA: TGTGCCAGCAGTTTGACTAGCGTCCAAGAGACCCAGTACTTC
J: TRBJ2-1; D: -; V: TRBV7-8; size: -; CDR3: CASSLDLGDNEQFF; DNA: TGTGCCAGCAGCTTAGACCTCGGGGACAATGAGCAGTTCTTC
J: TRBJ2-5; D: -; V: TRBV28; size: -; CDR3: CASSLEETQYF; DNA: TGTGCCAGCAGTTTGGAAGAGACCCAGTACTTC
J: TRBJ2-7; D: TRBD1; V: TRBV13; size: few; CDR3: CASSSGQGIYYEQYF; DNA: TGTGCCAGCAGCTCGGGACAGGGAATCTACTACGAGCAGTACTTC
J: TRBJ1-2; D: -; V: TRBV5-6; size: -; CDR3: CASSLEGRVIGYGYTF; DNA: TGTGCCAGCAGCTTGGAAGGCAGGGTAATTGGCTATGGCTACACCTTC
J: TRBJ1-5; D: -; V: TRBV28; size: -; CDR3: CASSTRQGRPQHF; DNA: TGTGCCAGCAGTACACGACAAGGGAGGCCCCAGCATTTT
J: TRBJ2-3; D: -; V: TRBV6-1; size: -; CDR3: CASDGGLSTDTQYF; DNA: TGTGCCAGCGACGGGGGGCTCAGCACAGATACGCAGTATTTT
J: TRBJ1-1; D: -; V: TRBV4-2; size: -; CDR3: CASSPGLGEAFF; DNA: TGTGCCAGCAGCCCCGGGCTCGGGGAAGCTTTCTTT
J: TRBJ1-2; D: TRBD1; V: TRBV4-3; size: -; CDR3: CASSQGQGDRRGYTF; DNA: TGCGCCAGCAGCCAAGGACAGGGGGACCGTCGTGGCTACACCTTC
J: TRBJ2-7; D: -; V: TRBV6-5; size: -; CDR3: CASSYSMGSPSYEQYF; DNA: TGTGCCAGCAGTTACTCGATGGGGTCCCCCTCCTACGAGCAGTACTTC